These 15 T cell receptor beta chains share one sample of origin, sequenced in a study of cytomegalovirus exposure and HLA in healthy donors. Here immunoSEQ multiplex PCR was the method, and the copy in TCRdb shows in-frame clones only, minus some. The sample lists approximately 170,000 clones; about 89% were seen once. The sequenced sample consisted of PBMCs. The receptors were sampled from a woman aged 18-29 years in good health and CMV-seropositive.

The genes are TRBV29-1 and TRBJ2-1, with no clear D. With 7 bases removed from V and 1 base from J, the gap between germline ends came to 5 bases. CDR1 is SQVTM and CDR2 is ANQGSEA in the germline V gene. This CDR3 has 11 residues. The CDR3 DNA is TGCAGCGCCGGGTCCTACAATGAGCAGTTCTTC. Residues: CSAGSYNEQFF.

The chain links TRBV4-2 to TRBJ2-5; 10 bases fit TRBD1. V trimming: 0 bases; J trimming: 2 bases; junction bases outside the gene matches: 0. The length of the CDR3 is 15 residues. Per the germline V gene, CDR1 is LGHNA and CDR2 is YNFKEQ. This CDR3 is CASSQEGQGQETQYF. Written as DNA, the CDR3 is TGTGCCAGCAGCCAAGAGGGACAGGGGCAAGAGACCCAGTACTTC.

CDR3 amino acids: CASSYSRGIYNEQFF. CDR3 DNA sequence: TGTGCCAGCAGTTACTCCAGGGGAATTTACAATGAGCAGTTCTTC. The chain carries TRBV6-5 and TRBJ2-1; weak D call: TRBD1 (6 bases). The CDR3 loop spans 15 amino acids. Germline loops: CDR1 MNHEY, CDR2 SVGAGI. V gave up 0 bases and J gave up 4 bases, with 10 bases separating them.

About this clone: Different DNA sequences within this sample yield the same CDR3. This rearrangement joins TRBV4-3 to TRBJ2-1; TRBD1 matches 7 bases. From germline, CDR1 is LGHNA and CDR2 YSLEER. There are 16 residues in the CDR3. V trimming: 0 bases; J trimming: 3 bases; junction bases outside the gene matches: 5. The CDR3 reads CASSQDLAGGYNEQFF. CDR3 nucleotides: TGCGCCAGCAGCCAAGATTTAGCAGGGGGCTACAATGAGCAGTTCTTC.

This clone came up many times. This sequence joins TRBV6-5 and TRBJ2-2, with 11 bases matching TRBD2. Germline V gene data show CDR1 as MNHEY and CDR2 as SVGAGI. V was clipped by 6 bases and J by 7 bases; unmatched bases: 7. The CDR3 loop spans 15 amino acids. The CDR3: CASRGETSGDGELFF. In nucleotides, the CDR3 is TGTGCCAGCAGGGGGGAGACTAGCGGGGACGGGGAGCTGTTTTTT.

The V gene is TRBV5-1, the J gene TRBJ2-5; 10 nucleotides match TRBD2. This CDR3 has 18 residues. The germline gives CDR1 SGHRS, CDR2 YFSETQ. The ends lost 0 bases at V and 5 bases at J; junction bases unmatched: 13. DNA of the CDR3: TGCGCCAGCAGCTTGGCGGCTAGCGGGGGCCCCCGGGGTGAGACCCAGTACTTC. It yields the protein CASSLAASGGPRGETQYF.

V and J are TRBV28 and TRBJ2-1, with 9 bases fitting TRBD2. The V gene end was trimmed by 2 bases and the J gene end by 7 bases; junction bases not matched to a gene: 6. The germline V gene has CDR1 MDHEN and CDR2 SYDVKM. This CDR3 contains 15 residues. The CDR3 bases are TGTGCCAGCAGTTTAGTTAGCGGGGGACCTAATGAGCAGTTCTTC. Protein: CASSLVSGGPNEQFF.

V is TRBV14 and J is TRBJ1-2; D not certain. V lost 1 base and J 4 bases, leaving 7 bases between the germline ends. Germline V gene data show CDR1 as SGHDN and CDR2 as FVKESK. The CDR3 is made up of 13 amino acids. This CDR3 is CASSQAGVYGYTF. The CDR3 DNA reads as TGTGCCAGCAGCCAAGCGGGTGTCTATGGCTACACCTTC.

This sequence joins TRBV19 and TRBJ1-1; the match to TRBD1 covers 7 bases. Germline loops: CDR1 LNHDA, CDR2 SQIVND (reference sequence). The CDR3 loop spans 15 amino acids. V shed 4 bases, J shed 0 bases, and the junction held 5 bases outside the gene matches. The CDR3 coding sequence is TGTGCCAGTAGTACCCAGACAGGGATGAACACTGAAGCTTTCTTT. It translates to CASSTQTGMNTEAFF.

The chain is built from TRBV9 and TRBJ2-1; possible D gene TRBD2, 6 bases. Trimming took 6 bases from V and 7 from J, leaving 20 bases between them. The V gene's germline CDR1 is SGDLS and CDR2 YYNGEE. CDR3 length equals 15 residues. In nucleotides, the CDR3 is TGTGCCAGCACTGTGGGGGACTTCGGGGGAAATGAGCAGTTCTTC. Protein product: CASTVGDFGGNEQFF.

The chain employs TRBV4-1 and TRBJ2-2; D is unresolved. This CDR3 is 14 amino acids long. V lost 0 bases and J 1 base, leaving 3 bases between the germline ends. CDR1 is MGHRA and CDR2 is YSYEKL in the germline V gene. The chain's CDR3 is CASSQDWNTGELFF. The CDR3 region has the DNA TGCGCCAGCAGCCAAGACTGGAACACCGGGGAGCTGTTTTTT.

The chain joins TRBV30 to TRBJ1-3; D possibly corresponds to TRBD1 (6 bases). There are 13 residues in the CDR3. Trimming took 8 bases from V and 1 from J, leaving 12 bases between them. Germline V gene lookup returns CDR1 GTSNPN and CDR2 SVGIG (reference sequence). CDR3 protein: CAQQGLSGNTIYF. The CDR3 DNA sequence: TGTGCCCAACAGGGCCTATCTGGAAACACCATATATTTT.

This chain uses TRBV7-2 with TRBJ2-1; 10 bases are a match to TRBD1. The CDR3 consists of 16 residues. The V gene's germline CDR1 is SGHTA and CDR2 FQGNSA. The J segment lost 3 bases and the V segment lost 5 bases, leaving 7 bases of the junction unmatched. Here the CDR3 reads CASSHPGTGVYNEQFF. The CDR3 coding sequence is TGTGCCAGCAGCCATCCCGGGACAGGGGTCTACAATGAGCAGTTCTTC.

This chain uses TRBV6-9 with TRBJ2-4; D remains unclear. Germline V gene sequence: CDR1 MNHGY, CDR2 SVAAGI. CDR3 length equals 11 residues. V shed 1 base and J shed 10 bases, with 5 bases lying between them. The CDR3 protein is CASSYFFIQYF. The CDR3 DNA sequence: TGTGCCAGCAGTTATTTCTTTATTCAGTACTTC.

The chain carries TRBV5-1 and TRBJ2-6; maybe TRBD1 (5 bases). The germline V gene has CDR1 SGHRS and CDR2 YFSETQ. With 7 bases removed from V and 0 bases from J, the gap between germline ends came to 8 bases. This CDR3 region has 14 residues. The CDR3 DNA reads as TGCGCCAGCTCGGACACCTCTGGGGCCAACGTCCTGACTTTC. Its protein is CASSDTSGANVLTF.